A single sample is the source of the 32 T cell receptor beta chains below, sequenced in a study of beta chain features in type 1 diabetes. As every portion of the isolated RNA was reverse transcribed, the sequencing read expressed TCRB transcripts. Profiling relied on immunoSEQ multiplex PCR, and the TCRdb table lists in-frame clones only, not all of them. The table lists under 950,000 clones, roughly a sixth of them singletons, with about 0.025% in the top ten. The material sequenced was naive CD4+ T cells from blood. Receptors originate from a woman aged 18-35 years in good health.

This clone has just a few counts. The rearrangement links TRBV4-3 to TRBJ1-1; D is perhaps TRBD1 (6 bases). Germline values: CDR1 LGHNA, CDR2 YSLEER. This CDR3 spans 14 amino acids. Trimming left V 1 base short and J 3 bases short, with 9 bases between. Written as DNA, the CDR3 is TGCGCCAGCAGCCAAGGGACAGCTCACACTGAAGCTTTCTTT. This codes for CASSQGTAHTEAFF.

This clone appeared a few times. The CDR3 here is CATDGQTSWEQYF. In DNA form, the CDR3 reads TGTGCCACGGATGGACAGACCAGTTGGGAGCAGTACTTC. The chain recombines TRBV6-1 with TRBJ2-7, with D maybe TRBD1 (6 bases). This CDR3 has 13 residues. Per germline, CDR1 MNHNS and CDR2 SASEGT. The V gene lost 10 bases and the J gene lost 7 bases, with 20 bases spanning the gap.

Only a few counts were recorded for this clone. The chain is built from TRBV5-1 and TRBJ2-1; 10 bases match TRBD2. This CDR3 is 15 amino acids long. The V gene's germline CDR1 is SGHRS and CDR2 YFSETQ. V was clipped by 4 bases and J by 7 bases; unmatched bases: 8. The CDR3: CASSRTSGTQNEQFF. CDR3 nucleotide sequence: TGCGCCAGCAGCCGGACTAGCGGAACACAAAATGAGCAGTTCTTC.

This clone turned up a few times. CDR3 coding DNA: TGTGCCAGCAGTGAGGATGGGATTGAAAAACTGTTTTTT. Amino acids: CASSEDGIEKLFF. The genes are TRBV25-1 and TRBJ1-4; D remains ambiguous. Germline values: CDR1 MGHDK, CDR2 SYGVNS. This CDR3 region has 13 residues. V lost 3 bases to trimming and J lost 7 bases, with 9 bases between them.

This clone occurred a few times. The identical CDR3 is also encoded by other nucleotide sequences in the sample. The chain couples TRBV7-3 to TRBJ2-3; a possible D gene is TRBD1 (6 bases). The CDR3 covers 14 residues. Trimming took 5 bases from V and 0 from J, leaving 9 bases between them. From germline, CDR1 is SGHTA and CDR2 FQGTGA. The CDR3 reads CASSLGQSTDTQYF. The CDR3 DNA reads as TGTGCCAGCAGCCTTGGACAGAGCACAGATACGCAGTATTTT.

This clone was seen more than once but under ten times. As DNA, the CDR3 is TGTGCCAGCAGCTTAGTACCCCTAGCGGGAGGGCTGGAGACCCAGTACTTC. Translated: CASSLVPLAGGLETQYF. The chain recombines TRBV11-2 with TRBJ2-5; 12 bases are shared with TRBD2. The germline gives CDR1 SGHAT, CDR2 FQNNGV. The V segment lost 1 base and the J segment 5 bases; nucleotides outside the gene matches: 8. The CDR3 spans 17 residues. The whole variable domain, filled in from reference TRBV11-2 and TRBJ2-5, reads EAGVAQSPRYKIIEKRQSVAFWCNPISGHATLYWYQQILGQGPKLLIQFQNNGVVDDSQLPKDRFSAERLKGVDSTLKIQPAKLEDSAVYLCASSLVPLAGGLETQYFGPGTRLLVL.

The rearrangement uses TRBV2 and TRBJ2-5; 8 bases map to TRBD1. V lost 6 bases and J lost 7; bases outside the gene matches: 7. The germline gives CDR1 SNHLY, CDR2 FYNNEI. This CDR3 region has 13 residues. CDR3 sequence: CASRATGDGTQYF. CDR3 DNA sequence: TGTGCCAGCAGAGCGACAGGGGATGGGACCCAGTACTTC.

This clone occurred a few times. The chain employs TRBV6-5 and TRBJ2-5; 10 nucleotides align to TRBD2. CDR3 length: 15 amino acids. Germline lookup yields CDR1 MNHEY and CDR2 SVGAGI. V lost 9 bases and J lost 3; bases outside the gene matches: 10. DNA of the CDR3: TGTGCCAGTGGGCGAGCGGGAGGGTGGGAAGAGACCCAGTACTTC. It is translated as CASGRAGGWEETQYF.

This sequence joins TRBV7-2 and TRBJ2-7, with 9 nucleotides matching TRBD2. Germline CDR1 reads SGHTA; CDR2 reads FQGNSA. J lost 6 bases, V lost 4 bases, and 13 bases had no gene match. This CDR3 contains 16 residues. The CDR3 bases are TGTGCCAGCAGCTCAGGAGGGCTAGCGGGAAGAGGCGAGCAGTACTTC. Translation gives CASSSGGLAGRGEQYF.

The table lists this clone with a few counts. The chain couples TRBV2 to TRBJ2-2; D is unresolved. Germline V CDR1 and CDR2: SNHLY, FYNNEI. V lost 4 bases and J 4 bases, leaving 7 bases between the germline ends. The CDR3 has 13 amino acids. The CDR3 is CASSGRSTGELFF. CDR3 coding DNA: TGTGCCAGCAGTGGGCGGAGCACCGGGGAGCTGTTTTTT.

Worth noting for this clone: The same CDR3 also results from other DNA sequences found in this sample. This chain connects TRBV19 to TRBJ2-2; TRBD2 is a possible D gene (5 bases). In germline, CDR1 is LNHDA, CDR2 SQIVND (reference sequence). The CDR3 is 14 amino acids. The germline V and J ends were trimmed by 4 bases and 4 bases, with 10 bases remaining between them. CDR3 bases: TGTGCCAGTAGTAAGGGAGCCCGCACCGGGGAGCTGTTTTTT. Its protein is CASSKGARTGELFF.

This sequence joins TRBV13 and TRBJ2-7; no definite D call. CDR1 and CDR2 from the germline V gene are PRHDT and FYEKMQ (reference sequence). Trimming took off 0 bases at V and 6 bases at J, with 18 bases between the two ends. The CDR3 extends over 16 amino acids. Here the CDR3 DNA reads TGTGCCAGCAGCTTAGGAGTCCGTGGACCTGGGCTCGAGCAGTACTTC. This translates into CASSLGVRGPGLEQYF.

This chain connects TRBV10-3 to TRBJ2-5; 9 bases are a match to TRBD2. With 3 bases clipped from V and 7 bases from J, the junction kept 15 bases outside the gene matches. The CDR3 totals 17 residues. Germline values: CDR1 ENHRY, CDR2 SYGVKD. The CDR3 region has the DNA TGTGCCATCAGTGACAGTCGAGCGGGAGGAATTATTGGGACCCAGTACTTC. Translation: CAISDSRAGGIIGTQYF.

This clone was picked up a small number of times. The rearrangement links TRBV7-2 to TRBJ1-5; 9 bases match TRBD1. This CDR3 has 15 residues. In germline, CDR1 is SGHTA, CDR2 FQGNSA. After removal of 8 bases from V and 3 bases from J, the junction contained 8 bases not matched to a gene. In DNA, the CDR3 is TGTGCCAGCGGGGGGGGACAGGGAAACAATCAGCCCCAGCATTTT. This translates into CASGGGQGNNQPQHF.

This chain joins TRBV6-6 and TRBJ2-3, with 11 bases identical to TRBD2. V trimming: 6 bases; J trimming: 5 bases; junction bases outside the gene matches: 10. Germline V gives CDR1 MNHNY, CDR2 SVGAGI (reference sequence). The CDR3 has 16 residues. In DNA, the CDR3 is TGTGCCAGCAGATTACCCGGGACTAGCGGTTTAGATACGCAGTATTTT. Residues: CASRLPGTSGLDTQYF.

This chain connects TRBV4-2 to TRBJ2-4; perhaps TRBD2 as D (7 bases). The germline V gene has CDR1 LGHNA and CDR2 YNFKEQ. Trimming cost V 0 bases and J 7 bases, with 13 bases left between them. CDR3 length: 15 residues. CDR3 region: CASSQEGGVANIQYF. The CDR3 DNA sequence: TGTGCCAGCAGCCAAGAAGGGGGGGTGGCGAACATTCAGTACTTC.

CDR3 region: CASSLSSIYLYEQYF. As DNA, the CDR3 is TGTGCCAGCAGTTTAAGCAGTATTTACCTCTACGAGCAGTACTTC. This chain links TRBV27 with TRBJ2-7; D is unresolved. The CDR3 consists of 15 residues. Germline CDR1 is MNHEY and CDR2 is SMNVEV (reference sequence). Trimming removed 2 bases from V and 3 bases from J, with 14 bases in between.

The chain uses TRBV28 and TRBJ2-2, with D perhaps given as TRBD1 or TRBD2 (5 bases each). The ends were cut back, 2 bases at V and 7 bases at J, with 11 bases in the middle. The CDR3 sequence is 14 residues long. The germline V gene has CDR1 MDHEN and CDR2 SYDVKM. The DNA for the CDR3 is TGTGCCAGCAGTTTAGGGGGTACGGTCGGGGAGCTGTTTTTT. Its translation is CASSLGGTVGELFF.

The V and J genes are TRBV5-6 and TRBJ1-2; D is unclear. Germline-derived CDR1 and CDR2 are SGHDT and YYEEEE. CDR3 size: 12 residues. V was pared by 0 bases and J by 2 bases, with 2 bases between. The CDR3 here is CASSLANYGYTF. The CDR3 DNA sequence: TGTGCCAGCAGCTTGGCGAACTATGGCTACACCTTC.

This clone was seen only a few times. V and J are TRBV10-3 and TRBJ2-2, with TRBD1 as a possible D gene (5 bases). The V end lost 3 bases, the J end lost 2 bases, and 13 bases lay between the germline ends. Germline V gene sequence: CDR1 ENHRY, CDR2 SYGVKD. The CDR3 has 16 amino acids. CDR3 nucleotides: TGTGCCATCAGTGAATGGAACAGGTTTAACACCGGGGAGCTGTTTTTT. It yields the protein CAISEWNRFNTGELFF.

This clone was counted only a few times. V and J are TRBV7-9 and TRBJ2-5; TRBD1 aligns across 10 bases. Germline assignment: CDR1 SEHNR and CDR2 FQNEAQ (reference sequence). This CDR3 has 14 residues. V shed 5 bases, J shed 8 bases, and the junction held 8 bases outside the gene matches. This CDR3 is CASSRAGTGATQYF. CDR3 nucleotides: TGTGCCAGCAGCCGCGCCGGGACAGGGGCCACCCAGTACTTC.

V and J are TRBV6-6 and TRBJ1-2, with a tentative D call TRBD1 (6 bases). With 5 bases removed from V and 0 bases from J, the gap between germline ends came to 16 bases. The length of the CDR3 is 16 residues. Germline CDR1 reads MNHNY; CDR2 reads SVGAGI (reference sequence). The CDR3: CASSPGQTKANYGYTF. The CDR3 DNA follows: TGTGCCAGCAGTCCCGGACAGACTAAAGCTAACTATGGCTACACCTTC.

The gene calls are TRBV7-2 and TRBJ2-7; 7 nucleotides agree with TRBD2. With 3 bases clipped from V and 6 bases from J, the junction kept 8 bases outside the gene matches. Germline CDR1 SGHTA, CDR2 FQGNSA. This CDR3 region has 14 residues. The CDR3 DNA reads TGTGCCAGCAGCTTGGCGGGAGAACTTGGCGAGCAGTACTTC. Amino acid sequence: CASSLAGELGEQYF.

The CDR3 region is CASSEGTFNQPQHF. DNA of the CDR3: TGTGCCAGCAGCGAGGGGACGTTCAATCAGCCCCAGCATTTT. The chain links TRBV7-8 to TRBJ1-5; weak D call: TRBD1 (5 bases). This CDR3 is built from 14 residues. Germline-derived CDR1 and CDR2 are SGHVS and FQNEAQ. Deletions cut 5 bases from V and 3 bases from J, with 11 bases between.

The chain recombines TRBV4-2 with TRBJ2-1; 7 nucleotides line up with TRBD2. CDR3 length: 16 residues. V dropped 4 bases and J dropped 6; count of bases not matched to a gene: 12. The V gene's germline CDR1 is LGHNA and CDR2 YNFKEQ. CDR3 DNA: TGTGCCAGCAGCCTTAGGGGAGGGCCGCGGGGCAATGAGCAGTTCTTC. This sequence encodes CASSLRGGPRGNEQFF.

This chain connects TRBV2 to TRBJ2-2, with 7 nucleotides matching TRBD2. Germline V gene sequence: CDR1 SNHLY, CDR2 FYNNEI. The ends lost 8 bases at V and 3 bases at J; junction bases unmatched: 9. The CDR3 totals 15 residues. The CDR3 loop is CASLSGGYDTGELFF. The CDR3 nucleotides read TGTGCCAGCCTATCGGGGGGATACGACACCGGGGAGCTGTTTTTT.

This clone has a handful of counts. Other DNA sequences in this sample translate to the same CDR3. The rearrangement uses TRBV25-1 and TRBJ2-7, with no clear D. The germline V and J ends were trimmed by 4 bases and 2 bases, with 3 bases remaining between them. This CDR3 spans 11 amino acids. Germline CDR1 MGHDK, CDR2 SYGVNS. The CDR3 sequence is CASSGAYEQYF. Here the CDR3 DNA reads TGTGCCAGCAGTGGGGCCTACGAGCAGTACTTC.

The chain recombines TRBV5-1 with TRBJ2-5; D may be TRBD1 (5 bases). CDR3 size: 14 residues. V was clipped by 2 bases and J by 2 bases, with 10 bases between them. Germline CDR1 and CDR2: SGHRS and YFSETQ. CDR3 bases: TGCGCCAGCAGCTTAAACGACAGACAAGAGACCCAGTACTTC. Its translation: CASSLNDRQETQYF.

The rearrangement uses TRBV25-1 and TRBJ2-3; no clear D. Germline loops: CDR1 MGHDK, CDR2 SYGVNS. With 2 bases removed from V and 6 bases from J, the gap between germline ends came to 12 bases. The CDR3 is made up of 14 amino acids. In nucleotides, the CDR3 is TGTGCCAGCAGTGAAGCAGGAGCATTGGATACGCAGTATTTT. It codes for CASSEAGALDTQYF. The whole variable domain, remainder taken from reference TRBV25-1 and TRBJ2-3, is EADIYQTPRYLVIGTGKKITLECSQTMGHDKMYWYQQDPGMELHLIHYSYGVNSTEKGDLSSESTVSRIRTEHFPLTLESARPSHTSQYLCASSEAGALDTQYFGPGTRLTVL.

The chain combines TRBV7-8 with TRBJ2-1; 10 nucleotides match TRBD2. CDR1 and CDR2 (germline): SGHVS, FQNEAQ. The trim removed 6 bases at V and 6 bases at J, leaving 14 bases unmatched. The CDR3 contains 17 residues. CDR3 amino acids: CASSLRPGAGGRNEQFF. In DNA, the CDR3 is TGTGCCAGCAGTCTTAGGCCGGGAGCGGGAGGGCGCAATGAGCAGTTCTTC.

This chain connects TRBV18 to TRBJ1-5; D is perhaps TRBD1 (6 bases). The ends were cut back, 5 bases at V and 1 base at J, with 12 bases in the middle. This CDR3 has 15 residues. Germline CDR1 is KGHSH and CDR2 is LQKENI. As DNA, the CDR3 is TGTGCCAGCTCATCCCAGGGGAGCAGCAATCAGCCCCAGCATTTT. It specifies CASSSQGSSNQPQHF. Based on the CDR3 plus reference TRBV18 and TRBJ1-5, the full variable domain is NAGVMQNPRHLVRRRGQEARLRCSPMKGHSHVYWYRQLPEEGLKFMVYLQKENIIDESGMPKERFSAEFPKEGPSILRIQQVVRGDSAAYFCASSSQGSSNQPQHFGDGTRLSIL.

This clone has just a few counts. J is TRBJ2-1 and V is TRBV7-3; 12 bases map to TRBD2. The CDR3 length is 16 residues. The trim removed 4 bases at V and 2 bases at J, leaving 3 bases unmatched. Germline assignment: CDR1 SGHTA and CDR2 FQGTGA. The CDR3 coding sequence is TGTGCCAGCAGCTCAAGGACTAGCGGGACCTACAATGAGCAGTTCTTC. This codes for CASSSRTSGTYNEQFF.